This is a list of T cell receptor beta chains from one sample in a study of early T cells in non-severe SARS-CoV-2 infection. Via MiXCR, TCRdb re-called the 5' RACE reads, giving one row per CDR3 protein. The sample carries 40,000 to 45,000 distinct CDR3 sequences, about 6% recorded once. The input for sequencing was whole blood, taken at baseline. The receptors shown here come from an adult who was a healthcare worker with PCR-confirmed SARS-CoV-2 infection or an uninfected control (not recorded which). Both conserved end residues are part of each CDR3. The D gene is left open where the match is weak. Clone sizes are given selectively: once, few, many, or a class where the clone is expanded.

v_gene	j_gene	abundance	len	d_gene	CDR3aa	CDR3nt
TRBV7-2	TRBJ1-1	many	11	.	CASSPYDIAFF	TGTGCCAGCAGCCCCTATGATATAGCTTTCTTT
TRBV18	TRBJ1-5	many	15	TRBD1	CASSPGTGSFQPQHF	TGTGCCAGCTCACCCGGGACAGGCAGTTTTCAGCCCCAGCATTTT
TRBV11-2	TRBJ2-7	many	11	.	CASSFQNEQYF	TGTGCCAGCAGCTTCCAGAACGAGCAGTACTTC
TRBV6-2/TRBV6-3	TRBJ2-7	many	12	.	CASSYSGQEQYF	TGTGCCAGCAGTTACTCTGGTCAGGAGCAGTACTTC
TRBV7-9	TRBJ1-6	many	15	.	CASSPAAAINSPLHF	TGTGCCAGCAGCCCCGCGGCGGCCATCAATTCACCCCTCCACTTT
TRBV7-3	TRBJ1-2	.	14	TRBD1	CASSPPGQGGGYTF	TGTGCCAGCAGCCCGCCGGGACAGGGCGGGGGCTACACCTTC
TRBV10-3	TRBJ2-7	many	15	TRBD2	CAISESAGGPYEQYF	TGTGCCATCAGTGAGTCCGCGGGAGGACCCTACGAGCAGTACTTC
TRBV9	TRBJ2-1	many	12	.	CASEGGDNEQFF	TGTGCCAGTGAAGGGGGAGACAATGAGCAGTTCTTC
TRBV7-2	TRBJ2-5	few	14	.	CASSPGGPIETQYF	TGTGCCAGCAGCCCCGGCGGTCCTATTGAGACCCAGTACTTC
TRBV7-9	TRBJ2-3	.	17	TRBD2	CASSDYSRTSGTDTQYF	TGTGCCAGCAGCGATTATAGTAGGACTAGCGGCACAGATACGCAGTATTTT
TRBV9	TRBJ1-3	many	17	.	CASSVGLGESSGNTIYF	TGTGCCAGCAGCGTAGGGCTAGGGGAAAGCTCTGGAAACACCATATATTTT
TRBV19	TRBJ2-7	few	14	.	CASSFRTAQGEQYF	TGTGCCAGTAGTTTCCGGACAGCCCAGGGCGAGCAGTACTTC
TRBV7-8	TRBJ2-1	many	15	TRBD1	CASSLDRGSYNEQFF	TGTGCCAGCAGCTTAGACAGGGGCTCCTACAATGAGCAGTTCTTC
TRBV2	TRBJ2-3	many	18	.	CASSEVGARGRSTDTQYF	TGTGCCAGCAGTGAAGTGGGTGCCCGGGGCAGATCCACAGATACGCAGTATTTT
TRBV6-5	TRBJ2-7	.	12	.	CASRTITGQSNF	TGTGCCAGCAGGACAATCACTGGTCAATCGAACTTC
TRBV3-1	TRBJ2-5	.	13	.	CASRPGVRETQYF	TGTGCCAGCAGACCGGGAGTACGTGAGACCCAGTACTTC
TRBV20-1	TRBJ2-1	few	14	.	CSALRDPSYNEQFF	TGCAGTGCACTCCGGGACCCCAGCTACAATGAGCAGTTCTTC
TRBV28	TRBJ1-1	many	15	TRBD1	CASSFPGQLYTEAFF	TGTGCCAGCAGTTTCCCGGGACAGCTATACACTGAAGCTTTCTTT
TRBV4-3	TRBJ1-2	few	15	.	CASSQDVRAIYGYTF	TGCGCCAGCAGCCAAGATGTCCGAGCGATCTATGGCTACACCTTC
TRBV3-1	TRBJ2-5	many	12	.	CASSQVLETQYF	TGTGCCAGCAGCCAAGTTTTGGAGACCCAGTACTTC
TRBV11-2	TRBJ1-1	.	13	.	CASSLGSNTEAFF	TGTGCCAGCAGCTTGGGCAGTAACACTGAAGCTTTCTTT
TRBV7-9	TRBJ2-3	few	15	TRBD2	CASTTAGTRSDTQYF	TGTGCCAGCACCACTGCCGGGACTAGGAGCGATACGCAGTATTTT
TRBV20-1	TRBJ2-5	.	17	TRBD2	CSAPIQGGLAGVMAQYF	TGCAGTGCTCCCATCCAGGGGGGACTAGCGGGAGTGATGGCCCAGTACTTC
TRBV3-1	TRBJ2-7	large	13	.	CASSQAGGDGQYF	TGTGCCAGCAGCCAAGCCGGAGGAGACGGGCAGTACTTC
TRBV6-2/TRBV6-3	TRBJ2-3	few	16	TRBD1	CASSYSWDRPTDTQYF	TGTGCCAGCAGTTACTCCTGGGACAGGCCCACAGATACGCAGTATTTT